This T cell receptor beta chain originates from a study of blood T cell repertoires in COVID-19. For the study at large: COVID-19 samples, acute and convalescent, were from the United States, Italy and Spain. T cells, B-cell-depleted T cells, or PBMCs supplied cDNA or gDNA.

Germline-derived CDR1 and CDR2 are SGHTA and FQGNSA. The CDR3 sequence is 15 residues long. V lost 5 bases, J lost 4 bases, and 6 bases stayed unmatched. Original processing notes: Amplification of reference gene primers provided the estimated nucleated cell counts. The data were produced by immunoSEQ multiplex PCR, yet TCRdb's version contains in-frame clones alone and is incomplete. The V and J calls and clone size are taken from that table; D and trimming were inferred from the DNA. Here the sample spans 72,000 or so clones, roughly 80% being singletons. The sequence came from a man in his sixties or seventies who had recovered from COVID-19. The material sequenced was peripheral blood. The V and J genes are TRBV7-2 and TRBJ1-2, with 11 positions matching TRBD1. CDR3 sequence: CASSPGQGAFYGYTF. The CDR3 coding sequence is TGTGCCAGCAGCCCCGGACAGGGGGCATTCTATGGCTACACCTTC.